This TCR beta chain originates from a study of CD8 T cells in ankylosing spondylitis. CDR3 length equals 16 residues. The V segment lost 4 bases and the J segment 4 bases; nucleotides outside the gene matches: 10. Germline CDR1 is SGHVS and CDR2 is FQNEAQ. Regarding this clonotype: Its target is not known.

General study points: Previously reported in reactive arthritis synovial fluid and blood were some of the motif variants. Disease-linked clones had a CD8+ phenotype and relatively low frequency in peripheral blood.

Generation of TCR beta libraries employed quantitative 5'-RACE incorporating molecular barcodes. TCRdb fed the 5' RACE reads into MiXCR, producing one record per CDR3 protein. This sample has roughly 180,000 distinct CDR3 sequences; about an eighth occur once, and the top ten carry 8% to 13%. The chain combines TRBV7-8 with TRBJ1-5; 7 bases are a match to TRBD1. The receptor's source is a female donor with ankylosing spondylitis or in good health (not recorded which). The source material was blood, either unsorted or a sorted T cell fraction (not recorded which). The CDR3 DNA reads as TGTGCCAGCAGCTCCCACCCGGACAGGAAAAATCAGCCCCAGCATTTT. Its translation is CASSSHPDRKNQPQHF. Looking up the rest from reference TRBV7-8 and TRBJ1-5 gives the full variable domain: GAGVSQSPRYKVAKRGQDVALRCDPISGHVSLFWYQQALGQGPEFLTYFQNEAQLDKSGLPSDRFFAERPEGSVSTLKIQRTQQEDSAVYLCASSSHPDRKNQPQHFGDGTRLSIL.